The entry below describes one TCR beta chain. What it binds is not known. Trimming removed 5 bases from V and 5 bases from J; junction bases left unmatched: 2. Germline-derived CDR1 and CDR2 are WSHSY and SAAADI. The CDR3 totals 13 residues. Generated by immunoSEQ multiplex PCR, the TCRdb table keeps only in-frame clones and is missing some. The sample lists approximately 2.3 million clones; approximately 95% were seen once. The record originates from a study of shared clonotypes between healthy human individuals. Recent acute infections and vaccinations were absent in the healthy HIV-negative adult donors. Overall study results and limits: Generation of non-shared clonotypes was less probable than generation of clonotypes shared by all four donors. A generally larger estimated richness was seen in naive subsets than in memory subsets. Across a handful of donors, naive CD4 shared 4.5% to 6%, naive CD8 under 4%, memory CD4 over 2%, memory CD8 0.4%.

This sequence originates from a man younger than 35 in good health. Some clones in this sample may be carry-over from other donors' samples. The rearrangement uses TRBV10-2 and TRBJ1-1, with 10 bases identical to TRBD1. The sequenced sample consisted of naive CD4+ T cells from PBMCs. The subset here: CD45RA+ positively selected. As DNA, the CDR3 is TGCGCCAGCAGTCGACAGGGGGCGACTGAAGCTTTCTTT. This codes for CASSRQGATEAFF.